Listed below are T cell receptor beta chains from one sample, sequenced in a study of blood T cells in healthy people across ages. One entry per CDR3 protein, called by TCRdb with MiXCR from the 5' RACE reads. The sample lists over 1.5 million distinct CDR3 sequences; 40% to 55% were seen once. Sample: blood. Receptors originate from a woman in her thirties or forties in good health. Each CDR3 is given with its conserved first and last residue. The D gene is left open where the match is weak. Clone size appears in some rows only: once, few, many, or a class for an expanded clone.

cdr3_aa: CASRLAGGQAYNEQFF
cdr3_nt: TGTGCCAGCCGTCTAGCGGGGGGGCAGGCCTACAATGAGCAGTTCTTC
d_call: TRBD2
j_call: TRBJ2-1
v_call: TRBV6-2/TRBV6-3
clone_size: NA

cdr3_aa: CASSLDGTADTQYF
cdr3_nt: TGTGCCAGCAGCTTAGATGGGACTGCAGATACGCAGTATTTT
d_call: NA
j_call: TRBJ2-3
v_call: TRBV11-3
clone_size: NA

cdr3_aa: CASSFEGQGLTEAFF
cdr3_nt: TGTGCCAGCAGCTTCGAGGGACAGGGGCTTACTGAAGCTTTCTTT
d_call: TRBD1
j_call: TRBJ1-1
v_call: TRBV7-2
clone_size: NA

cdr3_aa: CASSFQDRGKQYF
cdr3_nt: TGTGCCAGCAGCTTTCAAGACAGGGGTAAGCAGTACTTC
d_call: TRBD1
j_call: TRBJ2-7
v_call: TRBV12-3/TRBV12-4
clone_size: NA

cdr3_aa: CASRSRQANEQFF
cdr3_nt: TGTGCCAGCAGATCCCGACAGGCCAATGAGCAGTTCTTC
d_call: NA
j_call: TRBJ2-1
v_call: TRBV5-6
clone_size: many

cdr3_aa: CTSSPPGRVGQETQYF
cdr3_nt: TGTACCAGCAGCCCTCCCGGCAGGGTTGGCCAAGAGACCCAGTACTTC
d_call: NA
j_call: TRBJ2-5
v_call: TRBV28
clone_size: NA

cdr3_aa: CASSQGQGWNYGYTF
cdr3_nt: TGCGCCAGCAGCCAAGGACAGGGCTGGAACTATGGCTACACCTTC
d_call: TRBD1
j_call: TRBJ1-2
v_call: TRBV4-3
clone_size: NA

cdr3_aa: CSGREGVRNTEAFF
cdr3_nt: TGCAGCGGACGGGAGGGTGTGCGGAACACTGAAGCTTTCTTT
d_call: NA
j_call: TRBJ1-1
v_call: TRBV29-1
clone_size: NA

cdr3_aa: CASGTELVAKNIQYF
cdr3_nt: TGTGCCAGCGGGACAGAACTCGTAGCCAAAAACATTCAGTACTTC
d_call: TRBD1
j_call: TRBJ2-4
v_call: TRBV7-9
clone_size: few

cdr3_aa: CASSEGAAGLSSGANVLTF
cdr3_nt: TGTGCCAGCAGTGAAGGGGCTGCAGGGTTGAGTTCTGGGGCCAACGTCCTGACTTTC
d_call: NA
j_call: TRBJ2-6
v_call: TRBV2
clone_size: NA

cdr3_aa: CASSPAGTSGFYEQYF
cdr3_nt: TGTGCCAGCAGTCCTGCCGGGACTAGCGGTTTCTACGAGCAGTACTTC
d_call: TRBD2
j_call: TRBJ2-7
v_call: TRBV6-2/TRBV6-3
clone_size: NA

cdr3_aa: CSARGLAGVETQYF
cdr3_nt: TGCAGTGCTAGAGGACTAGCGGGGGTCGAGACCCAGTACTTC
d_call: TRBD2
j_call: TRBJ2-5
v_call: TRBV20-1
clone_size: few

cdr3_aa: CASSSTGSDEQFF
cdr3_nt: TGCGCCAGCAGCTCGACAGGGAGCGATGAGCAGTTCTTC
d_call: TRBD1
j_call: TRBJ2-1
v_call: TRBV5-1
clone_size: NA

cdr3_aa: CASSPEGGENIQYF
cdr3_nt: TGTGCCAGCAGCCCCGAGGGGGGAGAAAACATTCAGTACTTC
d_call: NA
j_call: TRBJ2-4
v_call: TRBV3-1
clone_size: few

cdr3_aa: CASSSNSYTGELFF
cdr3_nt: TGTGCCAGCAGTAGTAACTCCTACACCGGGGAGCTGTTTTTT
d_call: NA
j_call: TRBJ2-2
v_call: TRBV12-3/TRBV12-4
clone_size: NA

cdr3_aa: CASSFDRNTDTQYF
cdr3_nt: TGTGCCAGCAGTTTCGACAGAAACACAGATACGCAGTATTTT
d_call: NA
j_call: TRBJ2-3
v_call: TRBV27
clone_size: NA

cdr3_aa: CASSTRQGRNIQYF
cdr3_nt: TGTGCCAGCAGCACCCGACAAGGCCGAAACATTCAGTACTTC
d_call: NA
j_call: TRBJ2-4
v_call: TRBV7-2
clone_size: few

cdr3_aa: CASSSAGTSSYNEQFF
cdr3_nt: TGTGCCAGCAGCTCTGCCGGGACCTCCTCCTACAATGAGCAGTTCTTC
d_call: NA
j_call: TRBJ2-1
v_call: TRBV7-3
clone_size: few

cdr3_aa: CSARNSRQGNSPLHF
cdr3_nt: TGCAGTGCCAGAAATTCTAGACAGGGTAATTCACCCCTCCACTTT
d_call: TRBD1
j_call: TRBJ1-6
v_call: TRBV20-1
clone_size: NA

cdr3_aa: CASSFSGTGDSPPHF
cdr3_nt: TGTGCCAGCAGCTTTTCCGGGACAGGGGATTCACCCCCCCACTTT
d_call: TRBD1
j_call: TRBJ1-6
v_call: TRBV7-9
clone_size: NA

cdr3_aa: CASSKDRGRGKLFF
cdr3_nt: TGTGCCAGCAGTAAAGACAGGGGGCGTGGTAAACTGTTTTTT
d_call: TRBD1
j_call: TRBJ1-4
v_call: TRBV12-3/TRBV12-4
clone_size: NA

cdr3_aa: CASRQGTLAKNIQYF
cdr3_nt: TGTGCCAGCAGACAGGGAACTCTAGCCAAAAACATTCAGTACTTC
d_call: NA
j_call: TRBJ2-4
v_call: TRBV28
clone_size: NA

cdr3_aa: CSAREGGKNEKLFF
cdr3_nt: TGCAGTGCTAGAGAAGGAGGGAAGAATGAAAAACTGTTTTTT
d_call: NA
j_call: TRBJ1-4
v_call: TRBV20-1
clone_size: NA

cdr3_aa: CASGVAEHSYNEQFF
cdr3_nt: TGTGCCAGCGGGGTAGCGGAACATTCCTACAATGAGCAGTTCTTC
d_call: NA
j_call: TRBJ2-1
v_call: TRBV27
clone_size: NA

cdr3_aa: CASSTTGGAGTEAFF
cdr3_nt: TGTGCCAGCAGCACCACAGGGGGCGCGGGCACTGAAGCTTTCTTT
d_call: TRBD1
j_call: TRBJ1-1
v_call: TRBV7-9
clone_size: NA

cdr3_aa: CASSPGISYNEQFF
cdr3_nt: TGCGCCAGCAGCCCCGGGATCTCCTACAATGAGCAGTTCTTC
d_call: NA
j_call: TRBJ2-1
v_call: TRBV5-1
clone_size: few

cdr3_aa: CASSPGLEGIVSYEQYF
cdr3_nt: TGTGCCAGCAGCCCCGGCCTCGAGGGTATAGTCTCCTACGAGCAGTACTTC
d_call: NA
j_call: TRBJ2-7
v_call: TRBV7-8
clone_size: NA

cdr3_aa: CASSPAGGRVNTEAFF
cdr3_nt: TGTGCCAGCAGCCCCGCGGGAGGGAGGGTGAACACTGAAGCTTTCTTT
d_call: NA
j_call: TRBJ1-1
v_call: TRBV7-3
clone_size: NA

cdr3_aa: CASGASDTQYF
cdr3_nt: TGTGCCAGCGGCGCATCGGATACGCAGTATTTT
d_call: NA
j_call: TRBJ2-3
v_call: TRBV6-5
clone_size: NA

cdr3_aa: CASSLALVAGDTQYF
cdr3_nt: TGTGCCAGCAGCTTAGCGCTGGTAGCAGGAGATACGCAGTATTTT
d_call: NA
j_call: TRBJ2-3
v_call: TRBV7-8
clone_size: NA

cdr3_aa: CASSLYSGRGSETQYF
cdr3_nt: TGTGCCAGCAGTTTGTACTCGGGTCGGGGAAGCGAGACCCAGTACTTC
d_call: NA
j_call: TRBJ2-5
v_call: TRBV5-6
clone_size: NA

cdr3_aa: CSTQWVGSPGRGQFF
cdr3_nt: TGCAGCACACAATGGGTAGGGAGCCCGGGCCGGGGGCAGTTCTTC
d_call: NA
j_call: TRBJ2-1
v_call: TRBV29-1
clone_size: NA

cdr3_aa: CSVVQVYGYTF
cdr3_nt: TGCAGCGTTGTCCAGGTGTATGGCTACACCTTC
d_call: NA
j_call: TRBJ1-2
v_call: TRBV29-1
clone_size: NA

cdr3_aa: CASRDSSQETQYF
cdr3_nt: TGTGCCAGCAGGGACTCCAGCCAAGAGACCCAGTACTTC
d_call: NA
j_call: TRBJ2-5
v_call: TRBV6-2/TRBV6-3
clone_size: NA

cdr3_aa: CASSVLDREDYGYTF
cdr3_nt: TGTGCCAGCAGCGTACTAGACAGGGAGGACTATGGCTACACCTTC
d_call: TRBD1
j_call: TRBJ1-2
v_call: TRBV9
clone_size: once

cdr3_aa: CASIEDLTDTQYF
cdr3_nt: TGTGCCAGCATCGAGGACCTCACAGATACGCAGTATTTT
d_call: NA
j_call: TRBJ2-3
v_call: TRBV25-1
clone_size: NA

cdr3_aa: CASSQPPGLGYEQYF
cdr3_nt: TGTGCCAGCAGCCAGCCCCCTGGGTTGGGCTACGAGCAGTACTTC
d_call: NA
j_call: TRBJ2-7
v_call: TRBV5-6
clone_size: NA

cdr3_aa: CASSLKRVSGLAVYEQYF
cdr3_nt: TGTGCCAGCAGTTTAAAAAGGGTGTCCGGGCTAGCGGTCTACGAGCAGTACTTC
d_call: TRBD2
j_call: TRBJ2-7
v_call: TRBV12-3/TRBV12-4
clone_size: few

cdr3_aa: CASSLAGTGDNEQFF
cdr3_nt: TGTGCTAGCAGCTTAGCCGGGACAGGGGACAATGAGCAGTTCTTC
d_call: TRBD1
j_call: TRBJ2-1
v_call: TRBV7-7
clone_size: NA

cdr3_aa: CASRLQGNPTDTQYF
cdr3_nt: TGTGCCAGCAGATTACAGGGTAACCCCACAGATACGCAGTATTTT
d_call: NA
j_call: TRBJ2-3
v_call: TRBV6-1
clone_size: few